Included here is one TCR beta chain sequence, with context. In the study's own analysis: Amplifying reference gene primers gave estimates of nucleated cell counts. Sequencing was performed with immunoSEQ multiplex PCR; in TCRdb, only in-frame clones are kept and a portion is missing. V, J and clone size are those of that table, while D and trimming were read from the DNA. Here the sample spans under 400,000 clones, more than 70% being singletons. The entry originates in a study of blood T cell repertoires in COVID-19. Study details: COVID-19 samples collected from the United States, Italy and Spain covered acute and convalescent phases. PBMCs, B-cell-depleted T cells, or T cells were the source of the cDNA or gDNA that made up the material.

Seattle cases were enrolled at active infection and followed longitudinally. The V segment lost 10 bases and the J segment 4 bases; nucleotides outside the gene matches: 14. The CDR3 spans 15 residues. The germline V gene has CDR1 WNHNN and CDR2 SYGVQD (reference sequence). The chain carries TRBV10-1 and TRBJ2-7; TRBD2 matches 9 bases. The receptor was derived from a young woman with COVID-19, enrolled during active disease. Sequenced: peripheral blood. The CDR3 loop is CANAQLSGSVYEQYF. CDR3 coding DNA: TGCGCCAACGCCCAGCTTAGCGGGAGCGTTTACGAGCAGTACTTC.